The rows below give T cell receptor beta chains drawn from one sample of a study of T-cell memory formation after mild COVID-19. TCRdb re-analysed the 5' RACE reads in MiXCR, keeping a single row per CDR3 protein. The table records about 600,000 distinct CDR3 sequences, about a fifth of them present only once. The sequenced material came from PBMCs or a T cell subset sorted from them (not recorded which). The source is an adult woman who had mild COVID-19 (a few samples of this study predate the infection). Cell type and time point are not known. Both conserved end residues are part of each CDR3. The D gene is left open where the match is weak.

j_gene	d_gene	v_gene	CDR3aa
TRBJ1-1	TRBD1	TRBV6-5	CASRIDRGRITEAFF
TRBJ2-3	-	TRBV5-1	CASSPRQSSGDTQYF
TRBJ2-1	TRBD1	TRBV15	CATSRETTGWNEQFF
TRBJ2-2	TRBD2	TRBV7-2	CASSLGASGNTGELFF
TRBJ2-5	-	TRBV5-1	CATRASGETQYF
TRBJ2-3	-	TRBV6-4	CASATIGGTDTQYF
TRBJ2-3	-	TRBV19	CASSIWGSSTDTQYF
TRBJ1-2	TRBD1	TRBV7-2	CASSLGQAPRYGYTF
TRBJ2-7	-	TRBV29-1	CSVVWPGDYEQYF
TRBJ2-7	-	TRBV29-1	CSVEDRRGTYEQYF
TRBJ2-2	TRBD2	TRBV29-1	CSVTSGSSGELFF
TRBJ2-6	-	TRBV20-1	CSASIGGPGANVLTF
TRBJ2-2	-	TRBV2	CASSPLGQKYGELFF
TRBJ2-1	-	TRBV5-5	CASSIGTLGEQFF
TRBJ1-6	-	TRBV11-2	CASSLGPRYNVHF
TRBJ2-1	TRBD1	TRBV29-1	CSTARAGGTYNEQFF
TRBJ1-3	-	TRBV29-1	CSVEYSGGNTIYF
TRBJ2-1	-	TRBV6-2/TRBV6-3	CASSTPGLGGGHNEQFF
TRBJ2-7	TRBD1	TRBV29-1	CSVAGTGEQYF
TRBJ2-2	TRBD2	TRBV6-6	CASSSAGGLGFYTGELFF
TRBJ1-6	TRBD1	TRBV18	CASPERDRISSPLHF
TRBJ2-5	-	TRBV5-8	CASSIPHGAGETQYF
TRBJ2-7	-	TRBV20-1	CSARDWARGDPYEQYF
TRBJ1-2	-	TRBV5-1	CASSLEAGDHGYTF
TRBJ1-6	-	TRBV6-5	CASSYRRGNSPLHF
TRBJ2-3	-	TRBV3-1	CASSPRQITDTQYF
TRBJ1-3	-	TRBV6-1	CASGLLSSGNTIYF
TRBJ1-1	-	TRBV9	CASSAHPREGRRAEAFF
TRBJ1-5	TRBD1	TRBV24-1	CATSDSGQGNNQPQHF
TRBJ2-7	TRBD2	TRBV24-1	CATSDSRSSGRDSYEQYF
TRBJ2-2	-	TRBV29-1	CSVYGTENTGELFF
TRBJ2-1	-	TRBV7-9	CASSSGPQSSVSYNEQFF
TRBJ1-1	-	TRBV4-1	CASSPHGGRGNTEAFF
TRBJ2-2	TRBD1	TRBV29-1	CSVGTGGPGELFF
TRBJ2-1	TRBD2	TRBV12-3/TRBV12-4	CASSWRGGSINEQFF
TRBJ1-1	-	TRBV5-1	CASSLTNTEAFF
TRBJ2-3	TRBD1	TRBV6-5	CASTPVGAGGSTDTQYF
TRBJ2-1	-	TRBV7-2	CASSLAKFF
TRBJ1-2	-	TRBV6-5	CASSYWADANYGYTF
TRBJ2-1	TRBD2	TRBV12-3/TRBV12-4	CASSLSSSGRPNEQFF
TRBJ2-1	TRBD2	TRBV24-1	CATAGGRAVDWVYNEQFF
TRBJ2-7	-	TRBV4-2	CASSQAGVSNSYEQYF
TRBJ1-5	-	TRBV20-1	CSARDYPGNQPQHF
TRBJ2-3	TRBD1	TRBV15	CATSRDLAQGADTQYF
TRBJ1-1	TRBD1	TRBV19	CASSIRQGRTEAFF
TRBJ1-5	-	TRBV24-1	CATSDLLGDQPQHF
TRBJ2-7	TRBD2	TRBV4-2	CASSQDLAGGPSYEQYF
TRBJ2-1	-	TRBV6-2/TRBV6-3	CASSYFVGRNEQFF
TRBJ2-2	-	TRBV4-1	CASAEGGADRELFF
TRBJ2-5	-	TRBV20-1	CSARGSPDLGPQETQYF
TRBJ1-2	-	TRBV12-3/TRBV12-4	CASSQGQANYGYTF
TRBJ2-2	-	TRBV5-4	CASSLSVWDDAGELFF
TRBJ2-5	TRBD2	TRBV3-1	CASSHTSGGPQETQYF
TRBJ2-1	TRBD2	TRBV2	CASSSLTPLASGNVNHEQFF
TRBJ1-6	-	TRBV11-3	CASSLTGANSPLHF